These T cell receptor beta chains were read from a single sample in a study of shared clonotypes between healthy human individuals. Profiling relied on immunoSEQ multiplex PCR, and the TCRdb table lists in-frame clones only, not all of them. The sample records about 2.5 million clones, less than 95% being singletons. The sequenced sample was naive CD4+ T cells from PBMCs. All receptors come from a man aged 18 to 30 in good health. Some clones in this sample may be carry-over from other donors' samples. Both conserved end residues are part of each CDR3. Each record gives: D gene, clone size, J gene, V gene, CDR3 DNA, CDR3 protein. A D gene is named only where the DNA matches it firmly. A row's size may be missing; if present it is once, few, many or a size class.

TRBD2 once TRBJ2-7 TRBV6-5 TGTGCCAGCACCAGGACTAGCGGGAACTACGAGCAGTACTTC CASTRTSGNYEQYF
TRBD1 . TRBJ1-5 TRBV28 TGTGCCAGCAGCCACGGGACAGGGGATCAGCCCCAGCATTTT CASSHGTGDQPQHF
. . TRBJ1-1 TRBV6-1 TGTGCCAGCAGTGAAGTCTGGACAGCCTGGGGCACTGAAGCTTTCTTT CASSEVWTAWGTEAFF
. . TRBJ1-1 TRBV11-2 TGTGCCAGCAGCTCAGGAGTGAACACTGAAGCTTTCTTT CASSSGVNTEAFF
. . TRBJ2-5 TRBV5-5 TGTGCCAGCAGCTTGAAGGTCGGGTGGGAGACCCAGTACTTC CASSLKVGWETQYF
TRBD1 once TRBJ2-3 TRBV29-1 TGCAGCGCTGGACCGGGACAGGCAGGAGATACGCAGTATTTT CSAGPGQAGDTQYF
. . TRBJ1-5 TRBV5-8 TGTGCCAGCAGCCACAACTTTAATCAGCCCCAGCATTTT CASSHNFNQPQHF
. . TRBJ2-1 TRBV2 TGTGCCAGCAGCCTGAGGGCCCCCCGAGTAGTCAATGAGCAGTTCTTC CASSLRAPRVVNEQFF
. . TRBJ2-2 TRBV15 TGTGCCACCAGCAGAGATCCGAACACCGGGGAGCTGTTTTTT CATSRDPNTGELFF
. . TRBJ2-5 TRBV18 TGTGCCAGCTCCCCGTTGGGGGGAGGAGAGACCCAGTACTTC CASSPLGGGETQYF
. . TRBJ2-7 TRBV27 TGTGCCAGCAGTAAAAATCCCTCGGTCCCCTACGAGCAGTACTTC CASSKNPSVPYEQYF
. . TRBJ2-3 TRBV5-1 TGCGCCAGCAGCTTGGGGGCCCTCACAGATACGCAGTATTTT CASSLGALTDTQYF
. . TRBJ2-7 TRBV14 TGTGCCAGCAGCCAAGCACCGGGGAACTCCTACGAGCAGTACTTC CASSQAPGNSYEQYF
. . TRBJ2-7 TRBV5-1 TGCGCCAGCAGCTTGTCAGGGATCTCCTACGAGCAGTACTTC CASSLSGISYEQYF
TRBD1 once TRBJ1-1 TRBV29-1 TGCAGCGTTGAACGACAGGGTGACACTGAAGCTTTCTTT CSVERQGDTEAFF
TRBD1 . TRBJ1-3 TRBV30 TGTGCCTGGAGCCCAGGGGGATATGGAAACACCATATATTTT CAWSPGGYGNTIYF
. . TRBJ2-3 TRBV2 TGTGCCAGCAGCCGATCAACAGATACGCAGTATTTT CASSRSTDTQYF